This TCR beta chain was observed in a study of T cells in Graves' hyperthyroidism and ophthalmopathy (dated by TCRdb to between 2019 and 2020). For context, the study as a whole: Peripheral blood was collected at initial diagnosis, before any treatment. To identify TCR V-J signatures that set the groups apart, the researchers used a discovery cohort of about a hundred patients, made up of 40 to 45 with Graves' ophthalmopathy and 57 with stable Graves' hyperthyroidism. An independent validation cohort of around 19 hyperthyroidism patients and 15 or so patients who later progressed to ophthalmopathy tested prospective prediction of ophthalmopathy. The 75 to 100 discovery patients were randomly split 7:3 into training and test sets. Thyroid tissue and blood T-cell repertoires from about six Graves' hyperthyroidism patients were also compared in the study. Following sampling, methimazole starting at 30 mg daily was given to hyperthyroidism patients, and high-dose intravenous methylprednisolone was given to ophthalmopathy patients. According to the paper, TCR Vbeta CDR3 sequencing was carried out on some 130 peripheral blood samples, which came from fewer than 50 ophthalmopathy, under 80 hyperthyroidism and about 17 progressor patients. Overall results and qualifications from the work: Blood samples also contained most of the expanded thyroid clonotypes (frequency above 0.001), which suggests that blood repertoires may reflect thyroid immune responses. In validation, the model predicted progression to ophthalmopathy a median of 6.5 months before onset, with roughly 68% sensitivity and 72.22% specificity. No statistical method was used to fix the sample size in advance, and group allocation was not hidden from the investigators. A model built on a 13 V-J signature distinguished ophthalmopathy from stable hyperthyroidism, reaching about 89% sensitivity and 81.08% specificity in cross-validation and 80%/75% in testing.

Graves' hyperthyroidism was defined as stable when no progression to ophthalmopathy occurred over 18 months of follow-up. Hyperthyroidism patients were newly diagnosed, had a disease duration of under 2 months, and were aged 18 to 65 years. Exclusion was applied to patients with uncontrolled infections, other autoimmune diseases, pregnancy or lactation. Diagnoses were established on the basis of clinical symptoms, serum thyroxine and TRAb, thyroid ultrasound, and orbital computed tomography. Ficoll-Paque density gradient centrifugation was used to isolate PBMCs from around 10 ml of fresh peripheral blood. Trizol reagent was used to extract total RNA, and RNA quality was then checked on an Agilent 2100 Bioanalyzer. The TCR beta CDR3 regions were amplified from RNA transcripts. A first-round RT-PCR of the TCR CDR3 used the HTBI primer set with the Qiagen OneStep RT-PCR kit. Libraries were constructed in a second round of multiplex PCR, after which size selection and purification were carried out. Paired-end sequencing of the libraries was performed with 100 bp reads on an Illumina HiSeq2000. As for the authors' bioinformatics: SOAPnuke was used to process the raw data, with reads discarded if the reads contained adapters or uncalled bases, had a mean Phred below 15, or lacked an exact constant-primer or identifier match. COPE v1.2.5 was used to merge high-quality paired reads, and clonotypes were defined as unique nucleotide sequences. MiTCR v1.1 was used to align the clonotypes against IMGT TRBV, TRBD and TRBJ reference segments. Only V-J combinations with frequency above 0.0001, covering 98% to 99.2% of repertoires, were analysed. A TCS score was defined as the ratio between F50 (clonal expansion) and ExV (chaos), using BLOSUM62-based TCRdist between CDR3 peptides within each V-J. Welch's t-statistics and random forest reduced 514 V-J features to 13, which were used in a naive Bayes classifier (R e1071). TCRdb itself trimmed the public reads at Q25 with fastp, ran MiXCR and retained productive beta chains. For every CDR3 protein sequence, its rows merge into one entry that carries the most common genes and DNA. TCRdb, rather than the study authors, made the V and J calls. The sample contains under 350,000 distinct CDR3 sequences, 15% to 20% of them found a single time. The top ten constitute roughly 49% of the sample.

This clonotype was recorded a few times. The target of this receptor is not known. No base-level quality is on record; no much larger clone is a single base apart. The germline V gene (reference sequence) gives CDR1 as MNHEY and CDR2 as SMNVEV. V lost 5 bases and J lost 0 bases; the stretch between them is 9 bases long. The CDR3 runs 14 amino acids, cysteine and phenylalanine included. The retained sequence is limited to the CDR3, 42 bases, with the frame set at the first base. The TCR comes from a woman between 45 and 65 years old with Graves' hyperthyroidism. The sample was blood. The V and J segments used are TRBV27 and TRBJ2-3; the best D guess is TRBD2, with 5 bases matching. In nucleotides, the sequence is TGTGCCAGCAGTGGACTCTCTAGCACAGATACGCAGTATTTT. Its protein is CASSGLSSTDTQYF.